The present TCR beta chain was sequenced within a study of shared clonotypes between healthy human individuals. Findings and limits, study-wide: Non-shared clonotypes had lower generation probabilities than clonotypes shared by all four sorted-subset donors. It was the few donors that limited the genetic and exposure-history diversity represented. Sampling covered nothing but blood. Tissue TCR repertoires likely differ from those found in blood.

Donors were healthy HIV-negative adults without recently reported acute infections or vaccinations. In the case of this clone: What it recognizes is unknown.

The protocol was immunoSEQ multiplex PCR, while the TCRdb copy is restricted to in-frame clones and leaves out a portion. The sample includes over a million clones, approximately 97% of them seen just once. The germline V and J ends were trimmed by 6 bases and 3 bases, with 9 bases remaining between them. In germline, CDR1 is MNHEY, CDR2 SMNVEV (reference sequence). This CDR3 spans 13 amino acids. J is TRBJ1-5 and V is TRBV27; TRBD1 is a possible D gene (6 bases). The origin of this receptor is a young man in good health. Sequenced input: naive CD4+ T cells sorted from blood. The subset was: CD45RA+ positively selected. CDR3 sequence: CASRGGLNQPQHF. For the CDR3, the DNA is TGTGCCAGCAGGGGGGGGCTCAATCAGCCCCAGCATTTT.